The TCR beta chain described here comes from a study of blood T cell repertoires in COVID-19. Study context: T cells, B-cell-depleted T cells, or PBMCs provided the cDNA or gDNA that served as material.

The study counted Cohort 3 donors as recovered given two negative PCRs, clearance, or symptom resolution. Produced via immunoSEQ multiplex PCR; TCRdb's table is partial and in-frame only. The sample consists of some 490,000 clones, about nine tenths of them appearing once. Germline V gene lookup returns CDR1 SEHNR and CDR2 FQNEAQ (reference sequence). The length of the CDR3 is 15 residues. Trimming removed 5 bases at V and 1 base at J, with 14 bases between. This clonotype was sampled from a woman aged 60-75 years who had recovered from COVID-19. V and J are TRBV7-9 and TRBJ2-5; D unclear. Sequencing was carried out using PBMCs or T cells enriched from blood (not recorded which). The CDR3 DNA sequence: TGTGCCAGCAGCCGGATTGTAAGAGGCCAAGAGACCCAGTACTTC. It translates to CASSRIVRGQETQYF.